This TCR beta chain is from a study of T cells in tuberculosis. Note on this clone: Its antigen remains unknown.

Assay: immunoSEQ multiplex PCR; the TCRdb copy retains only in-frame clones and omits some. The table includes 35,000 to 40,000 clones, 90% to 95% detected once. J lost 3 bases, V lost 0 bases, and 8 bases had no gene match. The CDR3 contains 18 residues. Germline V gene lookup returns CDR1 SGHRS and CDR2 YFSETQ. Study-wide points: GEM motif frequencies gave 55% to 75% accuracy; the GMM repertoire gave approximately 90%.

Input material: PBMCs. The J gene is TRBJ2-2, the V gene TRBV5-1; 10 bases match TRBD2. The receptor was derived from a donor aged 10-35 years with latent tuberculosis or without tuberculosis infection. Some clones in this sample may be carry-over from other donors' samples. The CDR3, as DNA: TGCGCCAGCAGCTTGGTACCAGCGGGGGGGCTCGACACCGGGGAGCTGTTTTTT. Its translation is CASSLVPAGGLDTGELFF.